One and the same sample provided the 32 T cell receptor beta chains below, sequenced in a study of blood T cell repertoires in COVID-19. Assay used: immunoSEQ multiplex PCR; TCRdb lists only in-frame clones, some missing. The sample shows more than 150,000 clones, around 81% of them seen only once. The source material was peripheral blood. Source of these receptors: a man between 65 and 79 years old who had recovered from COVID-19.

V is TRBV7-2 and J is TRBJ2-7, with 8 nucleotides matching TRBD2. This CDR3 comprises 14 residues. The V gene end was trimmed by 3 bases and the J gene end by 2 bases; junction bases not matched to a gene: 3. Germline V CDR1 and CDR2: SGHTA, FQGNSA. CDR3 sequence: CASSFGGATYEQYF. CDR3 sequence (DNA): TGTGCCAGCAGCTTCGGGGGGGCAACCTACGAGCAGTACTTC.

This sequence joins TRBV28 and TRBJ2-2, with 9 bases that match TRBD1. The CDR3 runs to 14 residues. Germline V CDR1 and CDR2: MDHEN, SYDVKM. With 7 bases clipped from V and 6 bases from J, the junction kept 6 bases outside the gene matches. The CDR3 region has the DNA TGTGCCAGCACCACAGGGGGCATGTCCGGGGAGCTGTTTTTT. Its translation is CASTTGGMSGELFF.

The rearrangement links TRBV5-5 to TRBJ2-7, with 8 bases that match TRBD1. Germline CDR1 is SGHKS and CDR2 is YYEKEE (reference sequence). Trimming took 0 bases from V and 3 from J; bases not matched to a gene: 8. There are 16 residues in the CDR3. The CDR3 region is CASSLASGTGYYEQYF. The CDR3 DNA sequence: TGTGCCAGCAGCTTGGCGTCCGGGACAGGATACTACGAGCAGTACTTC.

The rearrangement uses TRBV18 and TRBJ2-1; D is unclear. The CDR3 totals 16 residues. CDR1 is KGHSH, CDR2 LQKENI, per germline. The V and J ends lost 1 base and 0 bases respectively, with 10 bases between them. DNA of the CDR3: TGTGCCAGCTCACCACTTCCCCTAGACTCCTACAATGAGCAGTTCTTC. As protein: CASSPLPLDSYNEQFF.

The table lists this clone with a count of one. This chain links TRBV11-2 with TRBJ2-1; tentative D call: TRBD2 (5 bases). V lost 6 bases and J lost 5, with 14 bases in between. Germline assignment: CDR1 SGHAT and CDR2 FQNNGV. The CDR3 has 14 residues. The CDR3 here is CASRPGNLNNEQFF. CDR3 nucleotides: TGTGCCAGCAGACCCGGGAATTTAAACAATGAGCAGTTCTTC.

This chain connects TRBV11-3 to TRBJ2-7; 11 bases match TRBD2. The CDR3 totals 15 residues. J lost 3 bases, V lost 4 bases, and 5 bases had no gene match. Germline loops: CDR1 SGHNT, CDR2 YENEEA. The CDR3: CASSSGLAGYYEQYF. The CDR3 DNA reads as TGTGCCAGCAGCTCTGGACTAGCGGGTTACTACGAGCAGTACTTC. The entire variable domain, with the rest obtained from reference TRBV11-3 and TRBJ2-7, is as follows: EAGVVQSPRYKIIEKKQPVAFWCNPISGHNTLYWYLQNLGQGPELLIRYENEEAVDDSQLPKDRFSAERLKGVDSTLKIQPAELGDSAVYLCASSSGLAGYYEQYFGPGTRLTVT.

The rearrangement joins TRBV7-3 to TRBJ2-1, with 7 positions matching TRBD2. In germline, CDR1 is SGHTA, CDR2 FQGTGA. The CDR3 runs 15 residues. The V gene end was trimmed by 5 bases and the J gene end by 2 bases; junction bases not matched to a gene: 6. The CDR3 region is CASSPGGSTYNEQFF. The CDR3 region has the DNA TGTGCCAGCAGCCCCGGGGGGAGCACCTACAATGAGCAGTTCTTC.

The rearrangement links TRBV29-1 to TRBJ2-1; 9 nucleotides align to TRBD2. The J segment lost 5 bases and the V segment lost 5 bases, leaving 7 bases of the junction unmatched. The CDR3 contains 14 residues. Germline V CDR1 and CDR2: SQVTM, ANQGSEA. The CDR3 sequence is CSVIRLAGNNEQFF. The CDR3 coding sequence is TGCAGCGTTATCCGTCTAGCGGGAAACAATGAGCAGTTCTTC.

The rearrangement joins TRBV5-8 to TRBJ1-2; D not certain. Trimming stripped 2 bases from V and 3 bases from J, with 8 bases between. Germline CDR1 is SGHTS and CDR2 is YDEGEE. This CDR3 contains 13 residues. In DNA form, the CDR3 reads TGTGCCAGCAGCTTTGAGCGCTACTATGGCTACACCTTC. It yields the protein CASSFERYYGYTF. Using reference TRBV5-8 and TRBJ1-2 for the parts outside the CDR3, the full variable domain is EAGVTQSPTHLIKTRGQQATLRCSPISGHTSVYWYQQALGLGLQFLLWYDEGEERNRGNFPPRFSGRQFPNYSSELNVNALELEDSALYLCASSFERYYGYTFGSGTRLTVV.

The CDR3 protein is CASSFQGISNQPQHF. In DNA form, the CDR3 reads TGTGCCAGCAGCTTCCAGGGGATTAGCAATCAGCCCCAGCATTTT. V and J are TRBV7-8 and TRBJ1-5; TRBD1 is a possible D gene (6 bases). V was cut by 3 bases and J by 0 bases, with 9 bases left in between. Germline V gene sequence: CDR1 SGHVS, CDR2 FQNEAQ. CDR3 size: 15 residues.

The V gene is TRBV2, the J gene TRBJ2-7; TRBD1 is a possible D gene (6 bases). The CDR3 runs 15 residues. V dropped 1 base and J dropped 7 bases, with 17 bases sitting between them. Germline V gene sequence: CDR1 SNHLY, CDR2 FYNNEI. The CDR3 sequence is CASSEVKGVPREQYF. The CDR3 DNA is TGTGCCAGCAGTGAAGTTAAGGGGGTCCCCCGGGAGCAGTACTTC. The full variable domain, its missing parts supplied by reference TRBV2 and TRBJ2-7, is EPEVTQTPSHQVTQMGQEVILRCVPISNHLYFYWYRQILGQKVEFLVSFYNNEISEKSEIFDDQFSVERPDGSNFTLKIRSTKLEDSAMYFCASSEVKGVPREQYFGPGTRLTVT.

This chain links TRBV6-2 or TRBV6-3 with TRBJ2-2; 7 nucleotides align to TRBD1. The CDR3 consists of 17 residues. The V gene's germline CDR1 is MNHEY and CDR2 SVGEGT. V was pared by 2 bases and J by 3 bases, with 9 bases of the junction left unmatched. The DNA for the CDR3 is TGTGCCAGCAGTTACGAGAACAGGGGTGCGGACACCGGGGAGCTGTTTTTT. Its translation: CASSYENRGADTGELFF.

CDR3 DNA: TGCGCCAGCAGCGGTACAGGGACCTATGGCTACACCTTC. Its protein is CASSGTGTYGYTF. The chain couples TRBV5-1 to TRBJ1-2, with a weak D call TRBD1 (6 bases). The V end was cut by 4 bases, the J end by 4 bases, with 11 bases between. The germline gives CDR1 SGHRS, CDR2 YFSETQ. This CDR3 comprises 13 residues.

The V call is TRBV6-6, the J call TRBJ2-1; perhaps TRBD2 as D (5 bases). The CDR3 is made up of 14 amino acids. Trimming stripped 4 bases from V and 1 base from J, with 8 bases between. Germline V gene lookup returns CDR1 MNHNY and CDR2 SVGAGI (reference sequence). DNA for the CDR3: TGTGCCAGCAGTTCCGGGAATTCCTACAATGAGCAGTTCTTC. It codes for CASSSGNSYNEQFF.

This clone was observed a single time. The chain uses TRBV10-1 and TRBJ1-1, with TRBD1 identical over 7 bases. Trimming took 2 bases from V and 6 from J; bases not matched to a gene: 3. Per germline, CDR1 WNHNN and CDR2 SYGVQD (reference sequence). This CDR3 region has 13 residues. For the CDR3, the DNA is TGCGCCAGCAGTGAGACCCAGGGGGCTGAAGCTTTCTTT. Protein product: CASSETQGAEAFF.

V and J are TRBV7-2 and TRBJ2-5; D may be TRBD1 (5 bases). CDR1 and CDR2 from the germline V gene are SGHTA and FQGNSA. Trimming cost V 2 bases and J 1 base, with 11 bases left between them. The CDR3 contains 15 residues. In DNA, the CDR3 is TGTGCCAGCAGCTTACCCACAGGTATCCAAGAGACCCAGTACTTC. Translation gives CASSLPTGIQETQYF.

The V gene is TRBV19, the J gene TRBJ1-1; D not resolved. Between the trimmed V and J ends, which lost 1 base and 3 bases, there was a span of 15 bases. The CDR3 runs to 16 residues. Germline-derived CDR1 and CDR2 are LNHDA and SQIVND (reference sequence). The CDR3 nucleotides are TGTGCCAGTAGTATAGGAAGGCCGGGAACCTACACTGAAGCTTTCTTT. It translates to CASSIGRPGTYTEAFF.

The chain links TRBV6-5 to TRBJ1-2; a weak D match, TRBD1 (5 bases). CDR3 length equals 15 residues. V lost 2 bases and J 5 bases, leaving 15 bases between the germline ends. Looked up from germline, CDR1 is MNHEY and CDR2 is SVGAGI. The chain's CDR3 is CASSYILQGPYGYTF. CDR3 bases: TGTGCCAGCAGTTACATATTGCAGGGTCCTTATGGCTACACCTTC.

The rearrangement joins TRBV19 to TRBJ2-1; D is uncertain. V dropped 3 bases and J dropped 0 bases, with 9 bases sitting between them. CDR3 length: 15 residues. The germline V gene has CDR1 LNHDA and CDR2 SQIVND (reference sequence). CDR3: CASSIALSSYNEQFF. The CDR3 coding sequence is TGTGCCAGTAGTATTGCTCTAAGCTCCTACAATGAGCAGTTCTTC.

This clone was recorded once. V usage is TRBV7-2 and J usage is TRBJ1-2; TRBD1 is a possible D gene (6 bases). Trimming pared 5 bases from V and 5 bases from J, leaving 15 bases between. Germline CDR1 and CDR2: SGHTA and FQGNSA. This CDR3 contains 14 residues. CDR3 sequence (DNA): TGTGCCAGCAGCCCGCGGACAGCCCCGTATGGCTACACCTTC. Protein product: CASSPRTAPYGYTF. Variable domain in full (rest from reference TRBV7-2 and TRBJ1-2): GAGVSQSPSNKVTEKGKDVELRCDPISGHTALYWYRQSLGQGLEFLIYFQGNSAPDKSGLPSDRFSAERTGGSVSTLTIQRTQQEDSAVYLCASSPRTAPYGYTFGSGTRLTVV.

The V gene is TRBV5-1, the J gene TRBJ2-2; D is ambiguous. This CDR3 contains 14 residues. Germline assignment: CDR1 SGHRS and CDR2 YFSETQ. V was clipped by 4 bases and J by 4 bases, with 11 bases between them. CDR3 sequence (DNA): TGCGCCAGCAGCCCGGAGACTTCCACCGGGGAGCTGTTTTTT. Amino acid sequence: CASSPETSTGELFF.

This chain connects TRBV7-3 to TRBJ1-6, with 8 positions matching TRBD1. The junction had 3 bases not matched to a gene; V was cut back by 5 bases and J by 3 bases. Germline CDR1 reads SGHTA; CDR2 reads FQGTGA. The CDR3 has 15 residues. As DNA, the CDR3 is TGTGCCAGCAGCCCAACAGGGGGCTATAATTCACCCCTCCACTTT. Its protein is CASSPTGGYNSPLHF.

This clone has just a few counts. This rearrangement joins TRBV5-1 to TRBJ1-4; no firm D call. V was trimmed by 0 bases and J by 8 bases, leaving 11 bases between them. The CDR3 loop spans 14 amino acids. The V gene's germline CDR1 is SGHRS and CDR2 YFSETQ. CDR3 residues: CASSLENGGEKLFF. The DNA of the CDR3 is TGCGCCAGCAGCTTGGAGAACGGCGGAGAAAAACTGTTTTTT.

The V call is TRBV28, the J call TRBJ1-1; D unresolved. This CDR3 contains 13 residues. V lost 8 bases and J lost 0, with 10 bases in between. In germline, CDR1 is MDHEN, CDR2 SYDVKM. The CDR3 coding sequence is TGTGCCAGCCTCAGAAAAATGAACACTGAAGCTTTCTTT. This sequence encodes CASLRKMNTEAFF.

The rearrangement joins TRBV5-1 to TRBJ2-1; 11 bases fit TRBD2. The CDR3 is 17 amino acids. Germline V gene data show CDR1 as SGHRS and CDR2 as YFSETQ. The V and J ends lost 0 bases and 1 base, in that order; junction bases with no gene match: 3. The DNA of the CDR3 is TGCGCCAGCAGCTTGGCGGGGACTAGCGGTTCCTACAATGAGCAGTTCTTC. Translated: CASSLAGTSGSYNEQFF.

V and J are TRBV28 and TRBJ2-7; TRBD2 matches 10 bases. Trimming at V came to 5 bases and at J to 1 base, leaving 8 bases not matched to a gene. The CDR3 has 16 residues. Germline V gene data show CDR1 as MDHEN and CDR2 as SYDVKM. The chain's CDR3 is CASSAATSGTSYEQYF. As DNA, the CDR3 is TGTGCCAGCAGTGCCGCAACTAGCGGGACTTCCTACGAGCAGTACTTC.

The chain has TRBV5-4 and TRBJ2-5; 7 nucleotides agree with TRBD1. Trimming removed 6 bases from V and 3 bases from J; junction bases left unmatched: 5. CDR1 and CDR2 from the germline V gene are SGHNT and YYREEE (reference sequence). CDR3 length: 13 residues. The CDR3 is CASTPGTEETQYF. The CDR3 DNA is TGTGCCAGCACCCCCGGGACAGAAGAGACCCAGTACTTC.

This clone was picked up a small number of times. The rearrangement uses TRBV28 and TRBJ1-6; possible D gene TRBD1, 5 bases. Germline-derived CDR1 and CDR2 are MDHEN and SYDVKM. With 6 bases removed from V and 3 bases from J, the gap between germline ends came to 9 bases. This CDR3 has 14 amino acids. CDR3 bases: TGTGCCAGCAGGCAGGGAGGCTATAATTCACCCCTCCACTTT. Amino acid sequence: CASRQGGYNSPLHF.

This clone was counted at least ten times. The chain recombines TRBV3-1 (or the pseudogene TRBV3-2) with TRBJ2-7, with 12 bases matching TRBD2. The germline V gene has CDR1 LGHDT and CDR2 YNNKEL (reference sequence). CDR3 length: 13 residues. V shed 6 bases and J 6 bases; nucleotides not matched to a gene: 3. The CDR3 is CASRTSGSVEQYF. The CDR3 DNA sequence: TGTGCCAGCAGGACTAGCGGGAGCGTCGAGCAGTACTTC.

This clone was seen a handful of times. The CDR3 sequence: CASSQDLASGRNEQFF. In DNA, the CDR3 is TGTGCCAGCAGCCAAGATCTGGCTAGCGGGAGAAATGAGCAGTTCTTC. The chain is built from TRBV4-2 and TRBJ2-1, with 10 bases that match TRBD2. The J segment lost 7 bases and the V segment lost 0 bases, leaving 6 bases of the junction unmatched. Germline CDR1 LGHNA, CDR2 YNFKEQ. This CDR3 has 16 amino acids.

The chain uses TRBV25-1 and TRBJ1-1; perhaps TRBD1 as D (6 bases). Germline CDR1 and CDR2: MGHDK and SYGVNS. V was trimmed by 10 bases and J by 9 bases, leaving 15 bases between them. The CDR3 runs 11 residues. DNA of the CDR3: TGTGCCACTAGTTCCGACAGGAAAGCTTTCTTT. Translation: CATSSDRKAFF.

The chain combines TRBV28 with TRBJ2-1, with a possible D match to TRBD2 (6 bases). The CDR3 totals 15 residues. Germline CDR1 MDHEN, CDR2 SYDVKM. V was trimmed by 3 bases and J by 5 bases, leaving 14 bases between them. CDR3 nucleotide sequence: TGTGCCAGCAGTTTGGGAGGTCAGTCTGACAATGAGCAGTTCTTC. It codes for CASSLGGQSDNEQFF.